These T cell receptor beta chains were read from a single sample in a study of blood T cell repertoires in COVID-19. Assay: immunoSEQ multiplex PCR; the TCRdb copy retains only in-frame clones and omits some. The sample has roughly 110,000 clones, over 65% seen once. Input material: peripheral blood. The receptors stem from an elderly man with COVID-19, enrolled during active disease. Each CDR3 is given with its conserved first and last residue. A D gene is named only where the DNA matches it firmly. Expanded clones get a size class; other rows say once, few or many, or leave the size out.

len: 15
d_gene: TRBD1
j_gene: TRBJ1-3
abundance: -
v_gene: TRBV7-9
CDR3aa: CASSLSGQGGNTIYF
CDR3nt: TGTGCCAGCAGCTTATCGGGACAGGGAGGAAACACCATATATTTT

len: 14
d_gene: -
j_gene: TRBJ2-1
abundance: -
v_gene: TRBV29-1
CDR3aa: CSVPGLNYYNEQFF
CDR3nt: TGCAGCGTTCCGGGACTGAACTACTACAATGAGCAGTTCTTC

len: 15
d_gene: -
j_gene: TRBJ2-1
abundance: -
v_gene: TRBV27
CDR3aa: CASRMLLGGASEQFF
CDR3nt: TGTGCCAGCAGGATGTTATTGGGGGGGGCGAGTGAGCAGTTCTTC

len: 18
d_gene: TRBD2
j_gene: TRBJ2-1
abundance: -
v_gene: TRBV28
CDR3aa: CAAPRQREERYQAPEQFF
CDR3nt: TGTGCCGCTCCTAGGCAGCGGGAGGAGCGCTATCAGGCCCCTGAGCAGTTCTTC

len: 16
d_gene: TRBD2
j_gene: TRBJ2-3
abundance: -
v_gene: TRBV24-1
CDR3aa: CATSDAGRGGTDTQYF
CDR3nt: TGTGCCACCAGTGATGCCGGGAGGGGAGGTACAGATACGCAGTATTTT

len: 11
d_gene: -
j_gene: TRBJ2-1
abundance: -
v_gene: TRBV7-8
CDR3aa: CASSLGDEQFF
CDR3nt: TGTGCCAGCAGCTTAGGAGATGAGCAGTTCTTC

len: 13
d_gene: -
j_gene: TRBJ2-3
abundance: -
v_gene: TRBV11-2
CDR3aa: CASSLDLSDTQYF
CDR3nt: TGTGCCAGCAGCTTAGATCTATCGGATACGCAGTATTTT

len: 14
d_gene: -
j_gene: TRBJ1-1
abundance: -
v_gene: TRBV28
CDR3aa: CASQPQDRPPEAFF
CDR3nt: TGTGCCAGTCAGCCCCAAGACAGGCCCCCTGAAGCTTTCTTT

len: 15
d_gene: -
j_gene: TRBJ2-7
abundance: few
v_gene: TRBV5-1
CDR3aa: CASSLALEVPYEQYF
CDR3nt: TGCGCCAGCAGCTTGGCGCTAGAAGTCCCCTACGAGCAGTACTTC

len: 15
d_gene: TRBD1
j_gene: TRBJ1-2
abundance: -
v_gene: TRBV6-5
CDR3aa: CASSLTGGVPYGYTF
CDR3nt: TGTGCCAGCAGTCTAACAGGGGGGGTACCCTATGGCTACACCTTC

len: 14
d_gene: TRBD2
j_gene: TRBJ2-1
abundance: -
v_gene: TRBV7-9
CDR3aa: CASSRGTTTNEQFF
CDR3nt: TGTGCCAGCAGCCGTGGGACTACCACCAATGAGCAGTTCTTC

len: 14
d_gene: TRBD1
j_gene: TRBJ1-1
abundance: -
v_gene: TRBV11-2
CDR3aa: CASSKGQGRTEAFF
CDR3nt: TGTGCCAGCAGCAAGGGACAGGGAAGGACTGAAGCTTTCTTT

len: 14
d_gene: -
j_gene: TRBJ2-7
abundance: -
v_gene: TRBV27
CDR3aa: CASSVVRGTNEQYF
CDR3nt: TGTGCCAGCTCCGTGGTTCGGGGGACCAACGAGCAGTACTTC

len: 15
d_gene: -
j_gene: TRBJ1-2
abundance: few
v_gene: TRBV6-4
CDR3aa: CASSDLAGDIYGYTF
CDR3nt: TGTGCCAGCAGTGACTTGGCAGGGGATATCTATGGCTACACCTTC

len: 13
d_gene: TRBD1
j_gene: TRBJ1-1
abundance: once
v_gene: TRBV18
CDR3aa: CASSLQGASEAFF
CDR3nt: TGTGCCAGCTCCCTACAGGGGGCCTCTGAAGCTTTCTTT

len: 12
d_gene: -
j_gene: TRBJ2-1
abundance: -
v_gene: TRBV29-1
CDR3aa: CSAFITGNEQFF
CDR3nt: TGCAGCGCCTTCATAACAGGAAATGAGCAGTTCTTC

len: 11
d_gene: TRBD1
j_gene: TRBJ1-1
abundance: -
v_gene: TRBV29-1
CDR3aa: CSARQGAEAFF
CDR3nt: TGCAGCGCCCGACAGGGGGCTGAAGCTTTCTTT